This is a list of T cell receptor beta chains from one sample in a study of T cell responses to AZD1222 COVID-19 vaccine. Using immunoSEQ multiplex PCR, the repertoire was profiled, and TCRdb retains in-frame clones only, with some absent. The table lists approximately 140,000 clones, 75% to 95% of them singletons, with 1.4% in the top ten. The sequences come from peripheral blood, collected on day 0 of AZD1222 vaccination. The receptors come from an adult in good health. Each CDR3 is given with its conserved first and last residue. A D gene is named only where the DNA matches it firmly. Where a row states a size, it is once, few, many or the class of an expanded clone; other rows omit it.

j_call	clone_size	v_call	d_call	cdr3_nt	cdr3_aa
TRBJ2-1	-	TRBV20-1	-	TGCAGTGCTAGTAGGGCCTCCGGGGGCCTTCCAGGCCATGAGCAGTTCTTC	CSASRASGGLPGHEQFF
TRBJ1-6	once	TRBV6-5	-	TGTGCCAGCAGCCACCTCGGGGACAACGATTCACCCCTCCACTTT	CASSHLGDNDSPLHF
TRBJ1-4	-	TRBV27	TRBD1	TGTGCCAGCAGTTTAGTAGGGGGCGACGAAAAACTGTTTTTT	CASSLVGGDEKLFF
TRBJ2-3	once	TRBV10-1	TRBD2	TGCGCCAGCAGTGAGGCCTCCATTAGCGGGACAGATACGCAGTATTTT	CASSEASISGTDTQYF
TRBJ2-1	-	TRBV18	-	TGTGCCAGCTCACCACCGGGATTACTTCCCTCCTACAATGAGCAGTTCTTC	CASSPPGLLPSYNEQFF
TRBJ1-6	-	TRBV7-3	-	TGTGCCAGCAGCTTAACCGGGACGGGGAATTCACCCCTCCACTTT	CASSLTGTGNSPLHF
TRBJ2-1	-	TRBV19	TRBD2	TGTGCCAGTAGTATCATAACGGGCGGGAGGTCCTACAATGAGCAGTTCTTC	CASSIITGGRSYNEQFF
TRBJ2-2	-	TRBV2	-	TGTGCCATCTCCCGAACAGGGAGTATCACCGGGGAGCTGTTTTTT	CAISRTGSITGELFF
TRBJ2-1	-	TRBV27	-	TGTGCCAGCAGTTATGACAGCCACAATGAGCAGTTCTTC	CASSYDSHNEQFF
TRBJ2-5	once	TRBV4-3	-	TGCGCCAGCAGCCAAGAGGCAGGGGGAGGTGAGGAGACCCAGTACTTC	CASSQEAGGGEETQYF
TRBJ2-3	-	TRBV20-1	-	TGCAGTGCTAGTTGCCGGCGGGGAGGCACAGATACGCAGTATTTT	CSASCRRGGTDTQYF
TRBJ2-2	few	TRBV9	-	TGTGCCAGCAGCCCGACGGGGACCGGGGAGCTGTTTTTT	CASSPTGTGELFF
TRBJ2-7	-	TRBV6-1	TRBD1	TGTGCCAGCAGTGACCACAGGGGTGGTGGTAACGAGCAGTACTTC	CASSDHRGGGNEQYF
TRBJ2-1	-	TRBV19	TRBD1	TGTGCCAGTAATTGGGACAGGTGGGGCGGTGAGCAGTTCTTC	CASNWDRWGGEQFF
TRBJ1-1	-	TRBV2	-	TGTGCCAGCAGTTACGGCCGCGGTGTGAGGACTGAAGCTTTCTTT	CASSYGRGVRTEAFF
TRBJ1-3	-	TRBV11-3	-	TGTGCCAGCAAGGCTGGAAACACCATATATTTT	CASKAGNTIYF
TRBJ2-2	-	TRBV10-3	-	TGTGCCATCCACCCTCGTGGGGGGCGGGACACCGGGGAGCTGTTTTTT	CAIHPRGGRDTGELFF
TRBJ2-7	few	TRBV12-3/TRBV12-4	TRBD2	TGTGCCAGCAGCCGACTAGCCCACGAGCAGTACTTC	CASSRLAHEQYF
TRBJ1-1	-	TRBV5-1	-	TGCGCCAGCAGCTTGGTCGGGACTGAAGCTTTCTTT	CASSLVGTEAFF
TRBJ2-1	-	TRBV7-3	TRBD2	TGTGCCAGCAGCTTAGCGGGAGGGCCCTACAATGAGCAGTTCTTC	CASSLAGGPYNEQFF
TRBJ1-1	-	TRBV19	-	TGTGCCAGTAGTATAGCCCTCGGCAGGTATGAAGCTTTCTTT	CASSIALGRYEAFF
TRBJ2-2	few	TRBV30	-	TGTGCCTGGAGTGTAGTCCCGGGGGCCGGGGAGCTGTTTTTT	CAWSVVPGAGELFF
TRBJ1-5	-	TRBV5-6	-	TGTGCCAGCAGCTTACTACAGGGACAGCCCCAGCATTTT	CASSLLQGQPQHF
TRBJ1-5	-	TRBV27	-	TGTGCCAGCAGTCCATTCGGGGGGGCCAATCAGCCCCAGCATTTT	CASSPFGGANQPQHF
TRBJ2-2	-	TRBV3-1/TRBV3-2	-	TGTGCCAGCAGCCAACTAGCCGGGGAGCTGTTTTTT	CASSQLAGELFF
TRBJ1-6	-	TRBV11-2	-	TGTGCCAGCAGCTTAGTAGGGGCCCGGGGATCACCCCTCCACTTT	CASSLVGARGSPLHF
TRBJ2-2	-	TRBV6-4	-	TGTGCCAGCAGTGACAGGGTAGGGACCGGGGAGCTGTTTTTT	CASSDRVGTGELFF
TRBJ1-2	-	TRBV5-1	-	TGCGCCAGCAGCTTACGGGAGTTCTATGGCTACACCTTC	CASSLREFYGYTF
TRBJ1-6	-	TRBV4-3	-	TGCGCCAGCAGCCAAGAGGACCTGGGGAGTTCACCCCTCCACTTT	CASSQEDLGSSPLHF
TRBJ2-1	-	TRBV9	TRBD2	TGTGCCAGCAGCGTAGGGCTAGCGGACAATGAGCAGTTCTTC	CASSVGLADNEQFF
TRBJ1-1	-	TRBV5-1	-	TGCGCCAGCAGCTTGGCGCCGGCCTCTCGCAACACTGAAGCTTTCTTT	CASSLAPASRNTEAFF
TRBJ1-1	-	TRBV4-1	-	TGCGCCAGCAGCCGAGGCCCCCCAGGGGACACTGAAGCTTTCTTT	CASSRGPPGDTEAFF
TRBJ1-5	once	TRBV7-2	-	TGTGCCAGCAGCTCAAGGGGGGATCAGCCCCAGCATTTT	CASSSRGDQPQHF
TRBJ2-3	-	TRBV6-1	-	TGTGCCAGCAGTGAATATGTCGGGGGCCCGAGCACAGATACGCAGTATTTT	CASSEYVGGPSTDTQYF
TRBJ2-1	-	TRBV29-1	-	TGCAGCGTTTTGAGGGGGGGCATAGTGGCCAATGAGCAGTTCTTC	CSVLRGGIVANEQFF
TRBJ1-5	-	TRBV10-3	TRBD1	TGTGCCATCAGACAGGGGGCAGCGGGCAATCAGCCCCAGCATTTT	CAIRQGAAGNQPQHF
TRBJ2-1	once	TRBV7-9	TRBD2	TGTGCCAGCAGCTCCCCCGGACTAGCGGTGGGGGGTGAGCAGTTCTTC	CASSSPGLAVGGEQFF
TRBJ2-3	-	TRBV11-3	-	TGTGCCAGCAGCTTCAGGACAGATACGCAGTATTTT	CASSFRTDTQYF
TRBJ1-1	-	TRBV2	-	TGTGCCAGCCTGACGTCGAACACTGAAGCTTTCTTT	CASLTSNTEAFF
TRBJ2-1	-	TRBV14	TRBD1	TGTGCCAGCAGCCATCGGGACAGGGAGGATGAGCAGTTCTTC	CASSHRDREDEQFF
TRBJ1-2	-	TRBV7-9	-	TGTGCCAGCAGCCCCCGACGGGGTACCCACCCCGTCTATGGCTACACCTTC	CASSPRRGTHPVYGYTF
TRBJ1-5	-	TRBV6-5	-	TGTGCCAGCAGCAACCAGCCAACCAATCAGCCCCAGCATTTT	CASSNQPTNQPQHF
TRBJ1-6	-	TRBV7-2	-	TGTGCCAGCAGCCCCGAGGGGATAGGTTCACCCCTCCACTTT	CASSPEGIGSPLHF
TRBJ2-5	-	TRBV5-6	-	TGTGCCAGCAGCTTGGCCAGGGAGACCCAGTACTTC	CASSLARETQYF
TRBJ2-7	-	TRBV6-5	-	TGTGCCAGCAGCCAGGGGGGTTCCTACGAGCAGTACTTC	CASSQGGSYEQYF
TRBJ1-1	-	TRBV9	TRBD1	TGTGCCAGCAGCGCGACAGGGTCCAACACTGAAGCTTTCTTT	CASSATGSNTEAFF